Each of the 21 T cell receptor beta chains below was sequenced from the same sample in a study of OX40 agonist ivuxolimab in advanced cancers. The table came from immunoSEQ multiplex PCR; TCRdb's copy has only in-frame clones and leaves some out. This table has some 19,000 clones, about nine tenths appearing once. This material consisted of CD4+ or CD8+ T cells sorted from blood, taken in a trial of the OX40 agonist ivuxolimab. The receptors derive from an adult with an advanced solid tumor such as melanoma, head and neck, liver or kidney cancer.

The chain uses TRBV11-2 and TRBJ2-5; 8 bases agree with TRBD2. The junction had 9 bases not matched to a gene; V was cut back by 3 bases and J by 6 bases. CDR3 length: 15 amino acids. Germline lookup yields CDR1 SGHAT and CDR2 FQNNGV. The CDR3 is CASSLGSGGGQTQYF. In DNA, the CDR3 is TGTGCCAGCAGCTTGGGAAGCGGGGGAGGGCAGACCCAGTACTTC. The entire variable domain, with the rest obtained from reference TRBV11-2 and TRBJ2-5, is as follows: EAGVAQSPRYKIIEKRQSVAFWCNPISGHATLYWYQQILGQGPKLLIQFQNNGVVDDSQLPKDRFSAERLKGVDSTLKIQPAKLEDSAVYLCASSLGSGGGQTQYFGPGTRLLVL.

This rearrangement joins TRBV5-1 to TRBJ2-7, with TRBD1 as a possible D gene (6 bases). CDR3 size: 13 residues. Trimming removed 6 bases at V and 3 bases at J, with 13 bases between. In germline, CDR1 is SGHRS, CDR2 YFSETQ. This chain's CDR3 is CASKDSPDYEQYF. The CDR3 region has the DNA TGCGCCAGCAAGGACAGTCCTGACTACGAGCAGTACTTC.

This chain uses TRBV27 with TRBJ2-3; 7 bases match TRBD2. Germline CDR1 is MNHEY and CDR2 is SMNVEV (reference sequence). CDR3 length: 14 amino acids. V lost 7 bases to trimming and J lost 2 bases; unmatched junction nucleotides: 6. The DNA of the CDR3 is TGTGCCAGCACCCAAGCGGGATACACAGATACGCAGTATTTT. It yields the protein CASTQAGYTDTQYF.

The V gene is TRBV9, the J gene TRBJ2-2; 13 positions match TRBD2. This CDR3 is 18 amino acids long. Trimming took 4 bases from V and 5 from J; bases not matched to a gene: 11. Germline lookup yields CDR1 SGDLS and CDR2 YYNGEE. The CDR3 DNA is TGTGCCAGCAGCTATCGGCCCGGGACTAGCGGGAAGACCGGGGAGCTGTTTTTT. Protein product: CASSYRPGTSGKTGELFF.

J is TRBJ1-6 and V is TRBV15; unclear D gene. The CDR3 extends over 16 amino acids. Trimming shortened V by 0 bases and J by 0 bases, and 6 bases separated the two germline ends. Germline V gives CDR1 LNHNV, CDR2 YYDKDF (reference sequence). CDR3 loop: CATSRDPSSYNSPLHF. The CDR3 nucleotides are TGTGCCACCAGCAGAGATCCGAGCTCCTATAATTCACCCCTCCACTTT.

The chain combines TRBV7-3 with TRBJ2-3, with 8 bases that match TRBD2. Germline CDR1 is SGHTA and CDR2 is FQGTGA. CDR3 size: 16 residues. The V gene end was trimmed by 4 bases and the J gene end by 4 bases; junction bases not matched to a gene: 10. The CDR3 DNA reads as TGTGCCAGCAGCTCAGAGTGGAGCGGGAGTTCAGATACGCAGTATTTT. Amino acids: CASSSEWSGSSDTQYF.

The J gene is TRBJ2-7, the V gene TRBV5-4; D unclear. V was shortened by 10 bases and J by 5 bases, with 10 bases between the two germline ends. Germline V gene sequence: CDR1 SGHNT, CDR2 YYREEE (reference sequence). This CDR3 is 10 amino acids long. DNA of the CDR3: TGTGCCGTCAGCTCTCACGAGCAGTACTTC. It translates to CAVSSHEQYF.

This chain joins TRBV23-1 and TRBJ2-1; no reliable D call. TRBV23-1 falls under the ORF class, with uncertain function. V dropped 0 bases and J dropped 3 bases, with 12 bases sitting between them. This CDR3 has 16 residues. In nucleotides, the CDR3 is TGCGCCAGCAGTCAATCGGCAGGACCATACTACAATGAGCAGTTCTTC. Residues: CASSQSAGPYYNEQFF.

J is TRBJ2-7 and V is TRBV2, with TRBD2 identical over 8 bases. The ends lost 8 bases at V and 5 bases at J; junction bases unmatched: 8. The length of the CDR3 is 13 residues. From germline, CDR1 is SNHLY and CDR2 FYNNEI. For the CDR3, the DNA is TGTGCCAGCCTCCCGGGAGGGCCACACGAGCAGTACTTC. Its protein product is CASLPGGPHEQYF.

The chain joins TRBV12-5 to TRBJ2-5, with 8 nucleotides matching TRBD1. Germline-derived CDR1 and CDR2 are LGHNT and FRNRAP. CDR3 length: 16 amino acids. The V gene end was trimmed by 6 bases and the J gene end by 5 bases; junction bases not matched to a gene: 14. This CDR3 reads CASGTDDRGLRETQYF. The CDR3 nucleotides read TGTGCTAGTGGAACTGACGACAGGGGTTTAAGGGAGACCCAGTACTTC.

This CDR3 reads CASRPGQGRDYYGYTF. DNA of the CDR3: TGCGCCAGCAGACCGGGACAGGGGAGGGACTACTATGGCTACACCTTC. This chain links TRBV10-2 with TRBJ1-2; 10 bases line up with TRBD1. The germline CDR1 and CDR2 sequences are WSHSY and SAAADI. V shed 6 bases, J shed 3 bases, and the junction held 10 bases outside the gene matches. The CDR3 spans 16 residues.

The chain couples TRBV10-3 to TRBJ2-7; D call uncertain. Germline loops: CDR1 ENHRY, CDR2 SYGVKD. Trimming took 0 bases from V and 2 from J, leaving 8 bases between them. The CDR3 sequence is 14 residues long. The CDR3 DNA follows: TGTGCCATCAGTGAGTCGTTGGACCCCTACGAGCAGTACTTC. Its protein is CAISESLDPYEQYF.

Only one count was recorded for this clone. The chain combines TRBV5-6 with TRBJ2-3; 8 nucleotides align to TRBD2. J was trimmed by 3 bases and V by 6 bases; bases with no gene match: 12. CDR1 SGHDT and CDR2 YYEEEE come from the germline V gene. The CDR3 has 16 residues. This CDR3 reads CASNTGLAGWTDTQYF. Written as DNA, the CDR3 is TGTGCCAGCAATACAGGACTAGCAGGTTGGACAGATACGCAGTATTTT.

This clone was observed a single time. This chain links TRBV7-3 with TRBJ1-1; no firm D call. Germline V gives CDR1 SGHTA, CDR2 FQGTGA. With 2 bases removed from V and 1 base from J, the gap between germline ends came to 5 bases. The CDR3 runs to 13 residues. CDR3 in amino acids: CASSLYRNTEAFF. CDR3 coding DNA: TGTGCCAGCAGCTTATACAGGAACACTGAAGCTTTCTTT.

The chain links TRBV28 to TRBJ1-1; TRBD1 agrees at 7 bases. V lost 2 bases and J lost 5; bases outside the gene matches: 8. Germline V gene lookup returns CDR1 MDHEN and CDR2 SYDVKM. The CDR3 is 15 amino acids. CDR3 DNA: TGTGCCAGCAGTTTACGGGACAGTATTAAGACTGAAGCTTTCTTT. It translates to CASSLRDSIKTEAFF.

The chain links TRBV10-3 to TRBJ1-5; D possibly corresponds to TRBD1 (5 bases). Trimming took 4 bases from V and 3 from J, leaving 13 bases between them. From germline, CDR1 is ENHRY and CDR2 SYGVKD. The CDR3 loop spans 15 amino acids. The CDR3 sequence is CAISGGTDANQPQHF. CDR3 coding DNA: TGTGCCATCAGTGGAGGGACCGACGCCAATCAGCCCCAGCATTTT.

Concerning this clone: At one end, the junction sequence differs from germline, possibly due to a read error. The genes are TRBV7-7 and TRBJ2-5; D remains unclear. The CDR3 is 17 residues long. Germline V gene sequence: CDR1 SSHAT, CDR2 FNYEAQ (reference sequence). The CDR3, as DNA: TGTGCTAGCAGCTTAGCCCCCCCCGGGCCCCTCGAAGGGACCCAGTACTTC. It yields the protein CASSLAPPGPLEGTQYF.

The chain combines TRBV15 with TRBJ2-2, with D perhaps TRBD1 (6 bases). There are 17 residues in the CDR3. The V end was cut by 5 bases, the J end by 4 bases, with 20 bases between. Germline-derived CDR1 and CDR2 are LNHNV and YYDKDF (reference sequence). The CDR3 here is CATSSLLLTGSTGELFF. The CDR3 DNA is TGTGCCACCAGCTCCCTGCTCCTCACAGGGTCCACCGGGGAGCTGTTTTTT.

DNA for the CDR3: TGTGCCAGTAGTGGAGCAAAATCTAGCACAGATACGCAGTATTTT. As protein: CASSGAKSSTDTQYF. The V call is TRBV19, the J call TRBJ2-3; D unresolved. V dropped 5 bases and J dropped 0 bases, with 12 bases sitting between them. Looked up from germline, CDR1 is LNHDA and CDR2 is SQIVND (reference sequence). The CDR3 extends over 15 amino acids.

The V gene is TRBV10-3, the J gene TRBJ1-5, with a tentative D call TRBD1 (6 bases). Germline assignment: CDR1 ENHRY and CDR2 SYGVKD. The V gene lost 0 bases and the J gene lost 5 bases, with 11 bases spanning the gap. The CDR3 loop spans 15 amino acids. CDR3 in amino acids: CAISESGGQDQPQHF. The CDR3 nucleotides read TGTGCCATCAGTGAGTCGGGGGGCCAGGATCAGCCCCAGCATTTT.

CDR3 DNA sequence: TGTGCCAGCAGTGAGCCCCCCGGACAGGGGGCGTTTCAGCCCCAGCATTTT. Protein: CASSEPPGQGAFQPQHF. The V gene is TRBV6-1, the J gene TRBJ1-5; the match to TRBD1 covers 11 bases. Germline loops: CDR1 MNHNS, CDR2 SASEGT. V shed 3 bases, J shed 6 bases, and the junction held 10 bases outside the gene matches. The CDR3 is 17 amino acids.